This TCR beta chain was retrieved from a study of human T cells and chemical hapten exposure. General study points: TCRs exceeding 1 in 1000 frequency stayed unchanged with DPC sensitization.

From the RACE reads, TCRdb called clonotypes with MiXCR, one entry per CDR3 protein. The sample carries tens of thousands of distinct CDR3 sequences, 10% to 15% recorded once. The sample holds many counts of this clonotype. What it binds is not known. Time point: patch test 3, about 24 weeks after DPC sensitization. Treatment denoted: therapeutic diphenylcyclopropenone sensitization with weekly scalp DPC. Trimming shortened V by 7 bases and J by 0 bases, and 10 bases separated the two germline ends. The CDR3 is made up of 13 amino acids. The germline CDR1 and CDR2 sequences are SNHLY and FYNNEI. The chain couples TRBV2 to TRBJ2-7; D tentatively reads TRBD1 or TRBD2 (6 bases each). This material consisted of whole blood, taken in connection with sensitization to the hapten diphenylcyclopropenone (DPC). The receptor was isolated from a woman between 45 and 60 years old with alopecia areata. Some clones in this sample may be carry-over from other donors' samples. CDR3 DNA sequence: TGTGCCAGCACGGGGGACAACTCCTACGAGCAGTACTTC. Amino acid sequence: CASTGDNSYEQYF.